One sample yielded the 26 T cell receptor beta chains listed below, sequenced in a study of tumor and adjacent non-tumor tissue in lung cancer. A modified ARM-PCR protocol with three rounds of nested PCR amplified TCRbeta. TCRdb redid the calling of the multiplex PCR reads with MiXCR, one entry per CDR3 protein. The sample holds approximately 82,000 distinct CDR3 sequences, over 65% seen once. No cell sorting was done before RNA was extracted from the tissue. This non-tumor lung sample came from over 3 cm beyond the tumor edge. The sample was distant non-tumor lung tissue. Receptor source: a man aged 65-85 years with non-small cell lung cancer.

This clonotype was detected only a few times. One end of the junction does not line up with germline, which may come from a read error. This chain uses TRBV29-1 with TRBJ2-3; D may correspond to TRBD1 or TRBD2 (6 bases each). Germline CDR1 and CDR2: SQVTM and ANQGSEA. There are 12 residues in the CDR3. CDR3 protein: CSMWGATDTQYF. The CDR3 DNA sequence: TGCAGCATGTGGGGGGCCACAGATACGCAATATTTT.

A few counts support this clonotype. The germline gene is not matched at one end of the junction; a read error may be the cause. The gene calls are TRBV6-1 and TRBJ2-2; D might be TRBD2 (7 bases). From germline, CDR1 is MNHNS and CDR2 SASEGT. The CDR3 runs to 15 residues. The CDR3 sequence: CASSLGGAYTEELFF. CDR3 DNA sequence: TGTGCCAGCAGCTTAGGGGGGGCGTACACCGAGGAGCTGTTCTTT.

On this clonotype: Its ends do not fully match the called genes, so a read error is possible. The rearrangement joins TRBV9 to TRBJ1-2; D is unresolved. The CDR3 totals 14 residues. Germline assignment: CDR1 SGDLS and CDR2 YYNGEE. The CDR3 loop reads CTSSVDRGNYGYTF. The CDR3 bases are TGTACCAGCAGCGTTGATCGTGGTAACTATGGCTACACCTTC.

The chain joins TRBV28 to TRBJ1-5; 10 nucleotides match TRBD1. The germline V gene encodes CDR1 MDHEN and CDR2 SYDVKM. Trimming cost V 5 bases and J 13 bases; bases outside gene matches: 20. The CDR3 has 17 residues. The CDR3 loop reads CASSLEDRGVGNQLQHF. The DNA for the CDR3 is TGTGCCAGCAGTCTCGAGGACAGGGGGGTCGGCAATCAGCTTCAGCATTTT.

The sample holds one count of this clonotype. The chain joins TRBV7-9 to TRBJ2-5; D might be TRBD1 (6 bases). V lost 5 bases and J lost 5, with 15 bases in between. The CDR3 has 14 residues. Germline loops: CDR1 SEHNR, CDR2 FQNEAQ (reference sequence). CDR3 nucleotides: TGTGCCAGCAGCCGCAACAGGGAAGTTGAGACCCAGTACTTC. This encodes CASSRNREVETQYF.

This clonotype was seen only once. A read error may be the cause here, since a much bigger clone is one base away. CDR3 amino acids: CSVGGPPLGGDIGELFF. CDR3 bases: TGCAGCGTGGGGGGACCCCCCCTGGGAGGAGACATCGGGGAGCTGTTTTTT. The V call is TRBV29-1, the J call TRBJ2-2; TRBD2 is a possible D gene (6 bases). With 6 bases removed from V and 7 bases from J, the gap between germline ends came to 27 bases. The CDR3 extends over 17 amino acids. In germline, CDR1 is SQVTM, CDR2 ANQGSEA.

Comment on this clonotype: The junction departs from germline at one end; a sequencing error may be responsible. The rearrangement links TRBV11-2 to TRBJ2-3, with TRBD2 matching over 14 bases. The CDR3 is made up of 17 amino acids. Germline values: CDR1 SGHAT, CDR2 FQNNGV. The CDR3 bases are TGTGCTAGCAACCCTAGACTAGCGGGGGGGCATCGAGATACGCAGTACTTT. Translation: CASNPRLAGGHRDTQYF.

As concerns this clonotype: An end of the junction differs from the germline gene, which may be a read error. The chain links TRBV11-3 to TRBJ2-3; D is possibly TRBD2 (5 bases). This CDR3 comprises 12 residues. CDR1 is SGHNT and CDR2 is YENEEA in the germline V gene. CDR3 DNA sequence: TGTGTCAGCAGCTTAACAGCGGTTACGCAGTTTTTT. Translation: CVSSLTAVTQFF.

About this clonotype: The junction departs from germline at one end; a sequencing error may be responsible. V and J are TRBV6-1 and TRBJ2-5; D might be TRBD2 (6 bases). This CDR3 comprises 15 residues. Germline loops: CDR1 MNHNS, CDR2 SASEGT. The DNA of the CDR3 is TGTGCCAACAGTGAAAGCGCTGCGGGGCAGGACACCCAGTACTTC. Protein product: CANSESAAGQDTQYF.

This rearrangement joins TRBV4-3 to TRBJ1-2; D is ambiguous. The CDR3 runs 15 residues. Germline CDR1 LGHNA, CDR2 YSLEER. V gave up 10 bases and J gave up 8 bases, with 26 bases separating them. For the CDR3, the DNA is TGCGCCAATAGCCAAGATCGGGTCTCCCACTTCGGCTACACCTTC. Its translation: CANSQDRVSHFGYTF.

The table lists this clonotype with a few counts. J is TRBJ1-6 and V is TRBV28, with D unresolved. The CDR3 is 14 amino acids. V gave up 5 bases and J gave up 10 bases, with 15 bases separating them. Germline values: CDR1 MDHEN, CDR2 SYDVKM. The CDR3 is CASSPTWQRSPLHF. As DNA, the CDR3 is TGTGCCAGCAGTCCGACATGGCAGAGATCACCCCTCCACTTT.

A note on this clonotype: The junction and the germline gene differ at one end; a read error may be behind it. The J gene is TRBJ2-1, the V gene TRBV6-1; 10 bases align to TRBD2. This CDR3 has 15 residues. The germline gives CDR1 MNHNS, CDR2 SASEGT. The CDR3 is CARSASSGSSNEQLF. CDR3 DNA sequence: TGTGCCAGGAGTGCCTCTAGCGGGAGTAGCAATGAGCAGCTCTTC.

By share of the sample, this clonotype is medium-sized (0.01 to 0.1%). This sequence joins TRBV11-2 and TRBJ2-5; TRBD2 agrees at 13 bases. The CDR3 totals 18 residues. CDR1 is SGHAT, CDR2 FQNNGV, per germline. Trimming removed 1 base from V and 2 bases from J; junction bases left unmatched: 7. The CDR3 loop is CASSLVWTSGGRQETQYF. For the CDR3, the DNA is TGTGCCAGCAGCTTAGTATGGACTAGCGGGGGCCGACAAGAGACCCAGTACTTC.

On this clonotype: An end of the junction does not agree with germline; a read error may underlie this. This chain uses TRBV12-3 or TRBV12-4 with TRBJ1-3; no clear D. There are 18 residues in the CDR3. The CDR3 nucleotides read TGTGACAGCAGTCGTCCCGGGATAGGGATCGGCTCTGGAAACATCATATATTTT. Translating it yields CDSSRPGIGIGSGNIIYF.

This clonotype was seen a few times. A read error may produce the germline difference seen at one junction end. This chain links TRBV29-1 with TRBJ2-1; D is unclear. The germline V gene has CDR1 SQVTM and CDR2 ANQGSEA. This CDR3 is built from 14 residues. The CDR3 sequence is CRVEDFGVYNEKFF. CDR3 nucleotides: TGCAGAGTTGAAGATTTTGGGGTGTACAATGAGAAGTTCTTC.

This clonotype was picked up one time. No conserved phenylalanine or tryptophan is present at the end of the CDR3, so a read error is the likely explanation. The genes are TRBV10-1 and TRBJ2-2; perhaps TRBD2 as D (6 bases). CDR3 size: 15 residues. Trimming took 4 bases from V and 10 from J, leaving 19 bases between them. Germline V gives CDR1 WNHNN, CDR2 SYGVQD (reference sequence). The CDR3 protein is CASSVGRSNSVELFV. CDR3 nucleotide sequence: TGCGCCAGCAGTGTAGGGAGGTCGAACAGCGTGGAGCTGTTTGTT.

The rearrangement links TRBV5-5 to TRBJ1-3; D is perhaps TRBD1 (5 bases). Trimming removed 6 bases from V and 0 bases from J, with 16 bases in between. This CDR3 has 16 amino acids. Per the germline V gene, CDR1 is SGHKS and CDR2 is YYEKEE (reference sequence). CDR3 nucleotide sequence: TGTGCCAGCAAAGCCCAGGGCCTCTACTCTGGAAACACCATATATTTT. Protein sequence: CASKAQGLYSGNTIYF.

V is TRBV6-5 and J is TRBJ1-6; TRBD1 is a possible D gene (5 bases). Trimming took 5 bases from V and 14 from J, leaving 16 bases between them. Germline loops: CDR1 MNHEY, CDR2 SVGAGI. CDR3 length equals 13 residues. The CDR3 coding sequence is TGTGCCAGCAGTGCAGGGTTTTTGCCAACCCTCCACTTT. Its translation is CASSAGFLPTLHF.

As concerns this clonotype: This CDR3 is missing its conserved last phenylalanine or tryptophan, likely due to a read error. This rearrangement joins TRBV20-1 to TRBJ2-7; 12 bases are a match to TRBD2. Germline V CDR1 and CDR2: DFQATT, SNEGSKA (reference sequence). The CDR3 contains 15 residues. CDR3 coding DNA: TGCAGTGTTAGAAAAGGACTAGCGGGGACCTACGATCAGTACTGC. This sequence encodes CSVRKGLAGTYDQYC.

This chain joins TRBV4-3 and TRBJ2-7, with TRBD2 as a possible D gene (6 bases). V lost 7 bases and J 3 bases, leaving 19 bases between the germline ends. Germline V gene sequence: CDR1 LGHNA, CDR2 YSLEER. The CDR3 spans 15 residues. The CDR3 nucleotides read TGCGCCAGCATCCCGTCGGCCGGGAGTAACTACGAGCAGTACTTC. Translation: CASIPSAGSNYEQYF.

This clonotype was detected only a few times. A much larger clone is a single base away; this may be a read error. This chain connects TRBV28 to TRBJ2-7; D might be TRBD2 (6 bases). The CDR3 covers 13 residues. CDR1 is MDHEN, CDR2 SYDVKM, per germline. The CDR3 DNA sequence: TGTGTCAGCAGTTTTGCGGGGTTGTACGAGCAGTACTTC. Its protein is CVSSFAGLYEQYF.

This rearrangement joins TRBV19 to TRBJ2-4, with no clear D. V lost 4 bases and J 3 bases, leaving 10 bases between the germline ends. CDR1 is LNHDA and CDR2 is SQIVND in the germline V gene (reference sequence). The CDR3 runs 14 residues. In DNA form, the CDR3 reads TGTGCCAGTAGTACCACAGTGGACAAAAACATTCAGTACTTC. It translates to CASSTTVDKNIQYF.

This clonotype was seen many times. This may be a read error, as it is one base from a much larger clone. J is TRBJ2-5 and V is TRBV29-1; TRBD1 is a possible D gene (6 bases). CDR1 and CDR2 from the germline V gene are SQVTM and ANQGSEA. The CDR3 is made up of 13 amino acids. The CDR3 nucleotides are TGCAGCACGGCCGACAGGTTCCAAGAGACACAGTACTTC. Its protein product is CSTADRFQETQYF.

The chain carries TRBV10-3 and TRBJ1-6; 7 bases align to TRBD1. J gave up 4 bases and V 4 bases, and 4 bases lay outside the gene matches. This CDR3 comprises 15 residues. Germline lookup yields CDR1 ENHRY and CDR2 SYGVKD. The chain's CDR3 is CAISVTGEYNSPLHF. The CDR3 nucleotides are TGTGCCATCAGTGTAACAGGGGAGTATAATTCACCCCTCCACTTT.

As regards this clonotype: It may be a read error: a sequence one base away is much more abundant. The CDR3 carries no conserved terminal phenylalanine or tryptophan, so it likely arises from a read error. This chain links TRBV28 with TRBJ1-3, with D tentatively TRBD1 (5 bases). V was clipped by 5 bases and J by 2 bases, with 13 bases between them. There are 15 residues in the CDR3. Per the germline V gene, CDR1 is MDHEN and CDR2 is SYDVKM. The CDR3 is CASSTQVFPGNTIYY. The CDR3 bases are TGTGCCAGCAGTACACAGGTTTTTCCTGGAAACACCATATATTAT.

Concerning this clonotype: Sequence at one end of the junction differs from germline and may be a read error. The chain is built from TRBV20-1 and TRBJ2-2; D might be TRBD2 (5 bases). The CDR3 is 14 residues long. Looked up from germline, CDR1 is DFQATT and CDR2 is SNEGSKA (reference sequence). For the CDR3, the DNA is TGCAGTGCTCCGGAGGACGGGAACACCGGGGAGCTGTCTTTT. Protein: CSAPEDGNTGELSF.